These 9 T cell receptor beta chains were all obtained from the same sample, sequenced in a study of technical replicates of blood from four donors. The assay was immunoSEQ multiplex PCR, and TCRdb's table has in-frame clones only and misses some. The top ten hold around 0.25% of the sample, which has about 83,000 clones, 90% to 95% seen once. Sample: T cells isolated from PBMCs. Source of these receptors: a human donor in good health.

The J gene is TRBJ2-1, the V gene TRBV6-5, with 10 nucleotides matching TRBD1. Unmatched junction bases numbered 10, after V lost 6 bases and J lost 8 bases. CDR1 is MNHEY and CDR2 is SVGAGI in the germline V gene. The CDR3 length is 15 residues. Written as DNA, the CDR3 is TGTGCCAGCAGGTTAGGGACAGGGGATGTCCATGAGCAGTTCTTC. Its protein product is CASRLGTGDVHEQFF.

The gene calls are TRBV2 and TRBJ2-7, with D unclear. The CDR3 sequence is 12 residues long. Deletions cut 0 bases from V and 6 bases from J, with 6 bases between. CDR1 SNHLY and CDR2 FYNNEI come from the germline V gene. As DNA, the CDR3 is TGTGCCAGCAGTGAAGCGGCCCTCGAGCAGTACTTC. Its translation is CASSEAALEQYF.

The gene calls are TRBV6-6 and TRBJ2-1, with unresolved D. CDR3 length: 12 amino acids. The V end was cut by 0 bases, the J end by 6 bases, with 3 bases between. Germline assignment: CDR1 MNHNY and CDR2 SVGAGI (reference sequence). DNA for the CDR3: TGTGCCAGCAGTTACTCGGCCAATGAGCAGTTCTTC. Residues: CASSYSANEQFF.

This chain connects TRBV15 to TRBJ2-3, with 9 bases identical to TRBD1. Germline assignment: CDR1 LNHNV and CDR2 YYDKDF (reference sequence). J was trimmed by 1 base and V by 3 bases; bases with no gene match: 2. The CDR3 loop spans 15 amino acids. Here the CDR3 DNA reads TGTGCCACCAGCAGCCGGACAGGGGGCACAGATACGCAGTATTTT. The encoded protein is CATSSRTGGTDTQYF.

The V call is TRBV28, the J call TRBJ2-5; 7 nucleotides agree with TRBD1. CDR1 and CDR2 from the germline V gene are MDHEN and SYDVKM. With 4 bases clipped from V and 3 bases from J, the junction kept 11 bases outside the gene matches. This CDR3 is 16 amino acids long. This CDR3 is CASSSKARTGEETQYF. In nucleotides, the CDR3 is TGTGCCAGCAGTTCCAAAGCAAGGACAGGAGAAGAGACCCAGTACTTC. Combining the CDR3 with reference TRBV28 and TRBJ2-5 gives the whole variable domain DVKVTQSSRYLVKRTGEKVFLECVQDMDHENMFWYRQDPGLGLRLIYFSYDVKMKEKGDIPEGYSVSREKKERFSLILESASTNQTSMYLCASSSKARTGEETQYFGPGTRLLVL.

J is TRBJ2-5 and V is TRBV30; D not certain. CDR1 GTSNPN and CDR2 SVGIG come from the germline V gene (reference sequence). V lost 8 bases to trimming and J lost 1 base, with 14 bases between them. The CDR3 consists of 13 residues. CDR3 nucleotide sequence: TGTGCCACGGGTCCATTATTCCAAGAGACCCAGTACTTC. This codes for CATGPLFQETQYF.

This rearrangement joins TRBV25-1 to TRBJ2-7; TRBD2 aligns across 7 bases. CDR3 length: 14 residues. Germline V CDR1 and CDR2: MGHDK, SYGVNS. Germline trimming cut 7 bases from V and 3 bases from J; bases unmatched to any gene: 9. This CDR3 reads CASTRGRAYYEQYF. The DNA of the CDR3 is TGTGCCAGCACTCGGGGGAGGGCCTACTACGAGCAGTACTTC.

The J gene is TRBJ2-2, the V gene TRBV28; D is unresolved. This CDR3 is 13 amino acids long. The V and J ends lost 8 bases and 3 bases respectively, with 10 bases between them. Per germline, CDR1 MDHEN and CDR2 SYDVKM. Written as DNA, the CDR3 is TGTGCCAGCGGCCGACGGGACACCGGGGAGCTGTTTTTT. It is translated as CASGRRDTGELFF.

V usage is TRBV5-1 and J usage is TRBJ1-1; 7 nucleotides align to TRBD1. Germline-derived CDR1 and CDR2 are SGHRS and YFSETQ. The CDR3 sequence is 13 residues long. V lost 7 bases, J lost 4 bases, and 7 bases stayed unmatched. The CDR3 is CASLSDRATEAFF. CDR3 nucleotide sequence: TGCGCCAGCCTTTCAGACAGGGCCACTGAAGCTTTCTTT.